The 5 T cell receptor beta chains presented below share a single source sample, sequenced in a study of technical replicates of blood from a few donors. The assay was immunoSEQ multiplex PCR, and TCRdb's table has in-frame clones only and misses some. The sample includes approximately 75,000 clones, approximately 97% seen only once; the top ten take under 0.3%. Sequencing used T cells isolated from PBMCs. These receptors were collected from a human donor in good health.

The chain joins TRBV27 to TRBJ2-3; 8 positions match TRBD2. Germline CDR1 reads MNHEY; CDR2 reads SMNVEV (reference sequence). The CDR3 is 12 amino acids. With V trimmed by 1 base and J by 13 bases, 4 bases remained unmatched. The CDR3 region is CASSLYSGNEYF. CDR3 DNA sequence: TGTGCCAGCAGTTTATATAGCGGGAATGAGTATTTT.

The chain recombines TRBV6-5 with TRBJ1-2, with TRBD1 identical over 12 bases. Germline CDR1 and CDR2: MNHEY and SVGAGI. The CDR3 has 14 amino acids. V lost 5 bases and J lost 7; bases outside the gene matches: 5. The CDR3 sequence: CASSRGQGAFGYTF. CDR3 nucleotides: TGTGCCAGCAGTAGGGGACAGGGGGCGTTTGGCTACACCTTC.

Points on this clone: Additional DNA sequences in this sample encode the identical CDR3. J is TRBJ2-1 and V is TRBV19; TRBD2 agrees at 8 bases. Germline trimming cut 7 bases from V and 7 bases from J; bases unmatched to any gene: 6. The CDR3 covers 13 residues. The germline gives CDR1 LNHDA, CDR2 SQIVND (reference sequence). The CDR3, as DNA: TGTGCCAGTAATTCCGGGAGGGGAAATGAGCAGTTCTTC. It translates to CASNSGRGNEQFF.

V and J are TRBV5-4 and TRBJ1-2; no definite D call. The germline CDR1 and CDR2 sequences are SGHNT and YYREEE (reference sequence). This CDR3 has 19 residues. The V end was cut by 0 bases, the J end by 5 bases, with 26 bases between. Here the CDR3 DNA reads TGTGCCAGCAGCTTGGTGGTTGGTCAGGAAAAGAGTCTATGGTATGGCTACACCTTC. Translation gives CASSLVVGQEKSLWYGYTF.

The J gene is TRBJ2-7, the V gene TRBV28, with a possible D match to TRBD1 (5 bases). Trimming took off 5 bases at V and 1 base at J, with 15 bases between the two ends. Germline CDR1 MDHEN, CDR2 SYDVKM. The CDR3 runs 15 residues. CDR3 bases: TGTGCCAGCAGTCTGGGGCCATCCTTTTCCTACGAGCAGTACTTC. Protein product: CASSLGPSFSYEQYF. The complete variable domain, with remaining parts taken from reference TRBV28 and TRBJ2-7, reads DVKVTQSSRYLVKRTGEKVFLECVQDMDHENMFWYRQDPGLGLRLIYFSYDVKMKEKGDIPEGYSVSREKKERFSLILESASTNQTSMYLCASSLGPSFSYEQYFGPGTRLTVT.